The 19 T cell receptor beta chains below all came from one sample that was sequenced in a study of T cell responses to AZD1222 COVID-19 vaccine. Profiling relied on immunoSEQ multiplex PCR, and the TCRdb table lists in-frame clones only, not all of them. The table shows over 75,000 clones, with 75% to 90% occurring only once. Source: peripheral blood, taken on day 0 of AZD1222 vaccination. Source of these receptors: an adult in good health.

This chain joins TRBV27 and TRBJ1-1; no reliable D call. The germline CDR1 and CDR2 sequences are MNHEY and SMNVEV (reference sequence). V was cut by 4 bases and J by 2 bases, with 11 bases left in between. The CDR3 contains 14 residues. The CDR3 loop reads CASSSGRSNTEAFF. The CDR3 bases are TGTGCCAGCAGTTCCGGACGGTCTAACACTGAAGCTTTCTTT.

The chain links TRBV5-5 to TRBJ2-3; possibly TRBD1 for D (5 bases). V shed 4 bases and J shed 2 bases, with 8 bases lying between them. This CDR3 spans 13 amino acids. CDR1 is SGHKS, CDR2 YYEKEE, per germline (reference sequence). For the CDR3, the DNA is TGTGCCAGCAGCCCTGGGGCCACAGATACGCAGTATTTT. Translation gives CASSPGATDTQYF.

This rearrangement joins TRBV2 to TRBJ2-7; the match to TRBD1 covers 8 bases. The CDR3 runs 16 residues. Germline loops: CDR1 SNHLY, CDR2 FYNNEI. With 3 bases clipped from V and 3 bases from J, the junction kept 10 bases outside the gene matches. The CDR3 nucleotides are TGTGCCAGCAGTGAGGTGGGGACAGGAATGATCTACGAGCAGTACTTC. Its translation is CASSEVGTGMIYEQYF.

The CDR3 nucleotides read TGCGCCAGCAGCCGGGGACTAGCGGGAGTACGTGGGGCCAACGTCCTGACTTTC. Amino acids: CASSRGLAGVRGANVLTF. The chain has TRBV4-1 and TRBJ2-6, with TRBD2 identical over 14 bases. After removal of 4 bases from V and 3 bases from J, the junction contained 5 bases not matched to a gene. The CDR3 is made up of 18 amino acids. Germline loops: CDR1 MGHRA, CDR2 YSYEKL.

This clone has a handful of counts. The chain couples TRBV4-1 to TRBJ1-6; TRBD1 might be the D (5 bases). The CDR3 is 15 residues long. Germline V lookup: CDR1 MGHRA, CDR2 YSYEKL. V was cut by 1 base and J by 7 bases, with 11 bases left in between. This CDR3 reads CASSQVGAWNSPLHF. The CDR3 DNA reads TGCGCCAGCAGCCAAGTCGGGGCTTGGAATTCACCCCTCCACTTT.

This clone was counted once. J is TRBJ2-7 and V is TRBV30; D is uncertain. This CDR3 region has 12 residues. The V gene's germline CDR1 is GTSNPN and CDR2 SVGIG (reference sequence). With 3 bases removed from V and 1 base from J, the gap between germline ends came to 7 bases. Here the CDR3 DNA reads TGTGCCTGGAGGTCAGGTTCCTACGAGCAGTACTTC. Translation gives CAWRSGSYEQYF.

This chain connects TRBV2 to TRBJ1-2; maybe TRBD1 (6 bases). The CDR3 has 13 amino acids. CDR1 is SNHLY and CDR2 is FYNNEI in the germline V gene. With 2 bases removed from V and 6 bases from J, the gap between germline ends came to 10 bases. As DNA, the CDR3 is TGTGCCAGCAGTGAAATACAGGGCCATGGCTACACCTTC. Translated: CASSEIQGHGYTF.

This CDR3 is CASSLTSGNSEQYF. DNA for the CDR3: TGTGCCAGCAGTTTAACTAGCGGGAATAGCGAGCAGTACTTC. This rearrangement joins TRBV28 to TRBJ2-7; TRBD2 matches at 10 bases. The ends lost 2 bases at V and 6 bases at J; junction bases unmatched: 4. Germline V gene sequence: CDR1 MDHEN, CDR2 SYDVKM. The length of the CDR3 is 14 residues.

This clone showed up just a few times. The chain is built from TRBV28 and TRBJ1-1, with 9 nucleotides matching TRBD1. This CDR3 comprises 13 residues. Germline values: CDR1 MDHEN, CDR2 SYDVKM. V lost 5 bases and J lost 12; bases outside the gene matches: 10. The CDR3 region is CASSRTGDATTFF. The CDR3 region has the DNA TGTGCCAGCAGTAGGACAGGGGACGCGACTACTTTCTTT.

V is TRBV5-1 and J is TRBJ2-5; D is ambiguous. CDR1 SGHRS and CDR2 YFSETQ come from the germline V gene. This CDR3 comprises 13 residues. V was cut by 2 bases and J by 2 bases, with 7 bases left in between. CDR3 loop: CASSFERQETQYF. The DNA of the CDR3 is TGCGCCAGCAGCTTCGAACGTCAAGAGACCCAGTACTTC.

This clone was seen more than once but under ten times. CDR3 protein: CASSVGAGGPYEQYF. CDR3 nucleotides: TGTGCCAGCAGCGTAGGCGCCGGAGGGCCTTACGAGCAGTACTTC. V and J are TRBV9 and TRBJ2-7, with D possibly being TRBD2 (6 bases). Trimming removed 0 bases from V and 4 bases from J, with 14 bases in between. Looked up from germline, CDR1 is SGDLS and CDR2 is YYNGEE. The CDR3 loop spans 15 amino acids. Variable domain in full (rest from reference TRBV9 and TRBJ2-7): DSGVTQTPKHLITATGQRVTLRCSPRSGDLSVYWYQQSLDQGLQFLIQYYNGEERAKGNILERFSAQQFPDLHSELNLSSLELGDSALYFCASSVGAGGPYEQYFGPGTRLTVT.

The chain links TRBV18 to TRBJ1-1; 9 bases fit TRBD1. Germline CDR1 is KGHSH and CDR2 is LQKENI. This CDR3 has 13 amino acids. V shed 4 bases, J shed 4 bases, and the junction held 1 base outside the gene matches. The DNA of the CDR3 is TGTGCCAGCTCACAGGGACAGGGCACTGAAGCTTTCTTT. Encoded protein: CASSQGQGTEAFF.

The rearrangement uses TRBV12-3 or TRBV12-4 and TRBJ1-6, with TRBD1 as a possible D gene (6 bases). V lost 7 bases and J lost 8, with 9 bases in between. CDR3 size: 12 residues. CDR3 coding DNA: TGTGCCAGCAAACAGGGCGATTCACCCCTCCACTTT. This codes for CASKQGDSPLHF.

V usage is TRBV2 and J usage is TRBJ2-5, with D unresolved. The CDR3 contains 11 residues. V was clipped by 6 bases and J by 2 bases, with 4 bases between them. CDR1 is SNHLY, CDR2 FYNNEI, per germline. This chain's CDR3 is CASRSQETQYF. CDR3 coding DNA: TGTGCCAGCAGGTCGCAAGAGACCCAGTACTTC.

The V and J genes are TRBV15 and TRBJ1-5; D is undetermined. The CDR3 extends over 13 amino acids. Trimming took off 5 bases at V and 3 bases at J, with 8 bases between the two ends. CDR1 is LNHNV, CDR2 YYDKDF, per germline (reference sequence). The CDR3 DNA reads as TGTGCCACCAGCGGTCACAACAATCAGCCCCAGCATTTT. This gives the protein CATSGHNNQPQHF.

This clone was seen once. The chain couples TRBV11-2 to TRBJ2-3; 9 bases line up with TRBD2. This CDR3 has 15 residues. Germline CDR1 reads SGHAT; CDR2 reads FQNNGV. V gave up 4 bases and J gave up 5 bases; unmatched junction bases: 7. In nucleotides, the CDR3 is TGTGCCAGCAGCTCCGCCGGGACTAGCCTAGATACGCAGTATTTT. Protein: CASSSAGTSLDTQYF.

This chain joins TRBV30 and TRBJ1-5; D might be TRBD1 (5 bases). Per germline, CDR1 GTSNPN and CDR2 SVGIG (reference sequence). V was cut by 2 bases and J by 0 bases, with 14 bases left in between. CDR3 length equals 16 residues. In DNA, the CDR3 is TGTGCCTGGAGTTCAACCGGGACGGATAGCAATCAGCCCCAGCATTTT. Encoded protein: CAWSSTGTDSNQPQHF.

Written as DNA, the CDR3 is TGTGCCAGCAGTGAAAGACTAGCGGGAGCGGCTGAGCAGTTCTTC. Translating gives CASSERLAGAAEQFF. The chain links TRBV7-9 to TRBJ2-1; TRBD2 aligns across 12 bases. Germline lookup yields CDR1 SEHNR and CDR2 FQNEAQ (reference sequence). The J segment lost 9 bases and the V segment lost 6 bases, leaving 9 bases of the junction unmatched. This CDR3 is 15 amino acids long. The full variable domain, with the rest looked up from reference TRBV7-9 and TRBJ2-1, is DTGVSQNPRHKITKRGQNVTFRCDPISEHNRLYWYRQTLGQGPEFLTYFQNEAQLEKSRLLSDRFSAERPKGSFSTLEIQRTEQGDSAMYLCASSERLAGAAEQFFGPGTRLTVL.

The rearrangement links TRBV27 to TRBJ2-2; 14 nucleotides match TRBD2. Germline CDR1 and CDR2: MNHEY and SMNVEV (reference sequence). With V trimmed by 6 bases and J by 0 bases, 3 bases remained unmatched. The CDR3 totals 17 residues. This CDR3 reads CASRGLAGDANTGELFF. CDR3 nucleotide sequence: TGTGCCAGCAGGGGACTAGCGGGAGACGCGAACACCGGGGAGCTGTTTTTT.